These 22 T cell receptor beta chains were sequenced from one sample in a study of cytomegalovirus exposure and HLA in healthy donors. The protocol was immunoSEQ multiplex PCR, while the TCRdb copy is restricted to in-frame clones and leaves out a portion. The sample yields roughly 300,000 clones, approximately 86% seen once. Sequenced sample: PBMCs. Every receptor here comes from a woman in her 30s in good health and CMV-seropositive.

The CDR3: CASSLVRMNTEAFF. Here the CDR3 DNA reads TGCGCCAGCAGCTTGGTCAGGATGAACACTGAAGCTTTCTTT. The V gene is TRBV5-1, the J gene TRBJ1-1, with D unclear. The CDR3 is 14 amino acids. Germline V CDR1 and CDR2: SGHRS, YFSETQ. The V end was cut by 0 bases, the J end by 0 bases, with 6 bases between. The full variable domain, with the rest looked up from reference TRBV5-1 and TRBJ1-1, is KAGVTQTPRYLIKTRGQQVTLSCSPISGHRSVSWYQQTPGQGLQFLFEYFSETQRNKGNFPGRFSGRQFSNSRSEMNVSTLELGDSALYLCASSLVRMNTEAFFGQGTRLTVV.

CDR3 in amino acids: CASIHSGGRLTGELFF. The CDR3 DNA is TGTGCCAGCATCCATTCTGGGGGACGGCTCACCGGGGAGCTGTTTTTT. The chain recombines TRBV5-6 with TRBJ2-2, with D perhaps being TRBD1 or TRBD2 (5 bases each). The germline V gene encodes CDR1 SGHDT and CDR2 YYEEEE. This CDR3 has 16 residues. The germline V and J ends were trimmed by 6 bases and 4 bases, with 19 bases remaining between them.

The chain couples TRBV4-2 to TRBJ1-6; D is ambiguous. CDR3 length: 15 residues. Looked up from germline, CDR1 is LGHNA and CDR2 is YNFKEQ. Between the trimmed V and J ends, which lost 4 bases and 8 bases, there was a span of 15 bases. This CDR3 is CASSPQFDRDSPLHF. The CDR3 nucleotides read TGTGCCAGCAGCCCTCAGTTCGACCGGGATTCACCCCTCCACTTT.

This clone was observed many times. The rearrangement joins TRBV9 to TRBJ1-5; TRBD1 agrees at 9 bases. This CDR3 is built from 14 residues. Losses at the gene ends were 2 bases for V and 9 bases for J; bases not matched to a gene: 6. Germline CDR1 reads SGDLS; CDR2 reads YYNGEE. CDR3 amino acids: CASSVGTGLWPQHF. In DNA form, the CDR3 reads TGTGCCAGCAGCGTGGGGACAGGGCTTTGGCCCCAGCATTTT.

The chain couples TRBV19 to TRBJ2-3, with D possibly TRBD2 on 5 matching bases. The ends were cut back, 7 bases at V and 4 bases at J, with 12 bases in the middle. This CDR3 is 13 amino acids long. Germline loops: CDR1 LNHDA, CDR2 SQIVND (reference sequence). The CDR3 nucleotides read TGTGCCAGTACTGGAGGCCCTCCAGATACGCAGTATTTT. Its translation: CASTGGPPDTQYF. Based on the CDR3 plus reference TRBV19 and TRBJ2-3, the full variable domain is DGGITQSPKYLFRKEGQNVTLSCEQNLNHDAMYWYRQDPGQGLRLIYYSQIVNDFQKGDIAEGYSVSREKKESFPLTVTSAQKNPTAFYLCASTGGPPDTQYFGPGTRLTVL.

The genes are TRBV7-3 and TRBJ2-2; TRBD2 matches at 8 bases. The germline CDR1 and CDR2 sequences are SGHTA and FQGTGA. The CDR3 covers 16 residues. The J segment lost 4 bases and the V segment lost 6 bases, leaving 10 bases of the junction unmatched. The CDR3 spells CASSYLAGFRTGELFF. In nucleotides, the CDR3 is TGTGCCAGCAGTTATCTAGCGGGCTTTCGCACCGGGGAGCTGTTTTTT.

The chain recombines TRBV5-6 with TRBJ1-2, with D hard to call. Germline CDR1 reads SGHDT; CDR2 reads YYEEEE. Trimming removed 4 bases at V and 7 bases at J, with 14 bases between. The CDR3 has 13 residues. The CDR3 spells CASSEPAGFGYTF. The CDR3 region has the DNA TGTGCCAGCAGCGAACCCGCCGGTTTTGGCTACACCTTC. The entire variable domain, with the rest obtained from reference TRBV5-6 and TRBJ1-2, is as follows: DAGVTQSPTHLIKTRGQQVTLRCSPKSGHDTVSWYQQALGQGPQFIFQYYEEEERQRGNFPDRFSGHQFPNYSSELNVNALLLGDSALYLCASSEPAGFGYTFGSGTRLTVV.

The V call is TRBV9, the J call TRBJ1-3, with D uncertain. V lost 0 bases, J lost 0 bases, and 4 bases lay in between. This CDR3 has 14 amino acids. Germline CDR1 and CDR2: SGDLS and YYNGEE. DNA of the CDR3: TGTGCCAGCAGCGTAGAACGCTCTGGAAACACCATATATTTT. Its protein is CASSVERSGNTIYF.

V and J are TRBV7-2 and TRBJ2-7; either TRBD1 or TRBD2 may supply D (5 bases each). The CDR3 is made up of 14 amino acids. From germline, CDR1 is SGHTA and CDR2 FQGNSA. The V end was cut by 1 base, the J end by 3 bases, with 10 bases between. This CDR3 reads CASSLVGASYEQYF. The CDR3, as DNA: TGTGCCAGCAGCTTAGTCGGGGCCAGCTACGAGCAGTACTTC.

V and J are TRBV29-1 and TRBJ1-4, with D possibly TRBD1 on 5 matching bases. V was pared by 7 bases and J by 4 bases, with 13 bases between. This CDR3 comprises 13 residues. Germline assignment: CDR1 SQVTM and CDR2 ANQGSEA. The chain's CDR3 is CSAYTDINEKLFF. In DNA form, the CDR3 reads TGCAGCGCCTACACGGACATTAATGAAAAACTGTTTTTT.

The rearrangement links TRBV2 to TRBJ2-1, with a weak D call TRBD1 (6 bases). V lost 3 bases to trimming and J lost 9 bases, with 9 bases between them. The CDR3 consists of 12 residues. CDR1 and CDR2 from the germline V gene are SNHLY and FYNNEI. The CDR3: CASSDRGSEQFF. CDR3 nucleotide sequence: TGTGCCAGCAGTGATAGGGGGAGTGAGCAGTTCTTC.

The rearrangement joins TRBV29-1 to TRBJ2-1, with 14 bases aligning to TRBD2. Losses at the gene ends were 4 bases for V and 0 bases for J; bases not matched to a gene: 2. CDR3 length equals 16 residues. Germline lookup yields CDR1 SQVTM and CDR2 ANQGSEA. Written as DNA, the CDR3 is TGCAGCGTTGCTGGGACTAGCGGGAGCTCCTACAATGAGCAGTTCTTC. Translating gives CSVAGTSGSSYNEQFF.

CDR3 sequence reads: CASSNPWASHYGYTF. CDR3 nucleotide sequence: TGTGCCAGCAGTAACCCCTGGGCCAGCCATTATGGCTACACCTTC. The V call is TRBV6-1, the J call TRBJ1-2; no firm D call. Trimming left V 5 bases short and J 5 bases short, with 18 bases between. Germline CDR1 MNHNS, CDR2 SASEGT. The CDR3 runs 15 residues.

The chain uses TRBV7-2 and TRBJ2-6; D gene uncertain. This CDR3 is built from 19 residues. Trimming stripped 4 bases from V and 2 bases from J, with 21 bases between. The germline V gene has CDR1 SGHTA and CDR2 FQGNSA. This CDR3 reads CASSSFVGRPGAGANVLTF. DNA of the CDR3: TGTGCCAGCAGCTCCTTTGTTGGCAGGCCTGGGGCTGGGGCCAACGTCCTGACTTTC.

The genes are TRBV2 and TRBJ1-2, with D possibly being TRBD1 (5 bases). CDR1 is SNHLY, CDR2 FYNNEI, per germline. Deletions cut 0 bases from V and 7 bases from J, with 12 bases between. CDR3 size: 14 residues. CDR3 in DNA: TGTGCCAGCAGTGAAGCGGCAGGGCACGGTGGCTACACCTTC. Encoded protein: CASSEAAGHGGYTF.

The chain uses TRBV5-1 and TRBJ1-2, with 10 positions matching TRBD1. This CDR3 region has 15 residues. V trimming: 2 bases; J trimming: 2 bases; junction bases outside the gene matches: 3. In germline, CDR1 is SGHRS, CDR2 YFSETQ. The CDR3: CASSFRDRGNYGYTF. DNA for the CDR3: TGCGCCAGCAGCTTTCGGGACAGGGGAAACTATGGCTACACCTTC.

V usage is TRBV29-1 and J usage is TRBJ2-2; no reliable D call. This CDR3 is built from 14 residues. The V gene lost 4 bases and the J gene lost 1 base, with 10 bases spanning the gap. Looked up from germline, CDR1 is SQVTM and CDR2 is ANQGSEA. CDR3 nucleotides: TGCAGCGTTGGGAACCGGTTGAACACCGGGGAGCTGTTTTTT. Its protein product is CSVGNRLNTGELFF.

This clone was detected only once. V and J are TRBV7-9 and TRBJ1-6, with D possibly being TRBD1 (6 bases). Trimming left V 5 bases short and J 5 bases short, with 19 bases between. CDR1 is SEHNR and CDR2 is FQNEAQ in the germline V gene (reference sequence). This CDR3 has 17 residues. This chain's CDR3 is CASSQRDTPKHNSPLHF. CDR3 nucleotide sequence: TGTGCCAGCAGCCAAAGGGACACCCCTAAGCATAATTCACCCCTCCACTTT.

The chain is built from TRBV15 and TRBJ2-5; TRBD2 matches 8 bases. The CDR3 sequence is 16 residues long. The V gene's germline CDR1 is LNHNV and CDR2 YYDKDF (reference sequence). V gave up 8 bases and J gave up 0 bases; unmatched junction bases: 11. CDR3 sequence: CATRQITGLDQETQYF. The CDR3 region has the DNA TGTGCCACCCGACAAATAACGGGACTAGACCAAGAGACCCAGTACTTC.

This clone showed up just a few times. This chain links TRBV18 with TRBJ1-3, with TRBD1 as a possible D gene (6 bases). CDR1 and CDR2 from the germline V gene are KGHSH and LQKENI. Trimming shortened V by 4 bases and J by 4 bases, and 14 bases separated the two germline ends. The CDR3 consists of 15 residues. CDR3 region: CASSRRDTQGNTIYF. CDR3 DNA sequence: TGTGCCAGCTCACGGAGGGACACCCAGGGAAACACCATATATTTT.

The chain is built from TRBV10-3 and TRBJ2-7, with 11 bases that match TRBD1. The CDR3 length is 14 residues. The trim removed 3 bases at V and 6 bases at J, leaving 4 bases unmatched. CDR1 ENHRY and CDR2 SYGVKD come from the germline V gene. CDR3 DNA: TGTGCCATCAGTGAAGGGACAGGGGGTTTCGAGCAGTACTTC. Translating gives CAISEGTGGFEQYF.

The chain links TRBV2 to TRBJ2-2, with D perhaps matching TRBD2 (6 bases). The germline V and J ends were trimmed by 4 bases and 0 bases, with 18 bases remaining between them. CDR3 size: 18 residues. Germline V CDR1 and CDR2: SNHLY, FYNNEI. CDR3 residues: CASSGISGKSSNTGELFF. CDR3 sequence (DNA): TGTGCCAGCAGTGGAATTAGCGGCAAGAGTTCGAACACCGGGGAGCTGTTTTTT.